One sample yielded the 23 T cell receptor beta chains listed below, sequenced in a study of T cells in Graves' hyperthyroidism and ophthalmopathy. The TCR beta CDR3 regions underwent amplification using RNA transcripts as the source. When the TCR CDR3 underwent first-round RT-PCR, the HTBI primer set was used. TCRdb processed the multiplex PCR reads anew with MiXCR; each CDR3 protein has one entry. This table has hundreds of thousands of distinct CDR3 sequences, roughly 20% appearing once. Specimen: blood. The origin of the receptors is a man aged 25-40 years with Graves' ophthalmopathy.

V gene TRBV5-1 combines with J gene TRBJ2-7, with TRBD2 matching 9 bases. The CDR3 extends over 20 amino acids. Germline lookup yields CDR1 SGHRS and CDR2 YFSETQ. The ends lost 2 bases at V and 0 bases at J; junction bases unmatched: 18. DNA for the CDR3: TGCGCCAGCAGCTTTGCGTTCCACCCAGGGACTAGCAGCTACTCCTACGAGCAGTACTTC. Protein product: CASSFAFHPGTSSYSYEQYF. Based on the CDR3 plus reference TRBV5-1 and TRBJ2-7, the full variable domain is KAGVTQTPRYLIKTRGQQVTLSCSPISGHRSVSWYQQTPGQGLQFLFEYFSETQRNKGNFPGRFSGRQFSNSRSEMNVSTLELGDSALYLCASSFAFHPGTSSYSYEQYFGPGTRLTVT.

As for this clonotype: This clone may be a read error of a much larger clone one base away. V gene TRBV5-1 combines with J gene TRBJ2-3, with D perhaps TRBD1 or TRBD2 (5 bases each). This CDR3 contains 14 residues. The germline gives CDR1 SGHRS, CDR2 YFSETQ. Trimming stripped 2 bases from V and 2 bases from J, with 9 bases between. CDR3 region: CASSFRGTTDTQYF. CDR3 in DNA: TGCGCCAGCAGCTTTCGAGGGACCACAGATACGCAGTATTTT.

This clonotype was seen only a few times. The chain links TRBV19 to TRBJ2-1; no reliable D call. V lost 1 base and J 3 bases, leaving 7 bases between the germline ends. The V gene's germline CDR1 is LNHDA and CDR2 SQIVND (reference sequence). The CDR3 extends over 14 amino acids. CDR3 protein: CASSIGLDYNEQFF. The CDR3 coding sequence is TGTGCCAGTAGTATAGGACTGGACTACAATGAGCAGTTCTTC.

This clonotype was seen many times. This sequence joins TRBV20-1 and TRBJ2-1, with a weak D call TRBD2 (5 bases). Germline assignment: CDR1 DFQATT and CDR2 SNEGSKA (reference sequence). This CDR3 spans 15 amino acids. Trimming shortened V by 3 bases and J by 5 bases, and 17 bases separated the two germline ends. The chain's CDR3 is CSASMAGPPHNEQFF. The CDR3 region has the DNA TGCAGTGCTAGTATGGCGGGCCCTCCCCACAATGAGCAGTTCTTC.

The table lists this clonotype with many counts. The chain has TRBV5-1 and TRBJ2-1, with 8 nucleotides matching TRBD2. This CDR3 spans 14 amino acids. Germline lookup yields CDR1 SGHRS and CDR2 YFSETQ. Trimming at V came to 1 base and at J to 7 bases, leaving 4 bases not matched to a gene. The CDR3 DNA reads TGCGCCAGCAGCTTGACTAGCGGACGGAATGAGCAGTTCTTC. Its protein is CASSLTSGRNEQFF.

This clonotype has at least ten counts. CDR3 residues: CAWSGKQGWRREQYF. CDR3 DNA: TGTGCCTGGAGTGGAAAACAGGGGTGGCGGCGTGAGCAGTACTTC. The genes are TRBV30 and TRBJ2-7; 7 bases fit TRBD1. Germline V gives CDR1 GTSNPN, CDR2 SVGIG (reference sequence). The CDR3 covers 15 residues. The V segment lost 1 base and the J segment 7 bases; nucleotides outside the gene matches: 13.

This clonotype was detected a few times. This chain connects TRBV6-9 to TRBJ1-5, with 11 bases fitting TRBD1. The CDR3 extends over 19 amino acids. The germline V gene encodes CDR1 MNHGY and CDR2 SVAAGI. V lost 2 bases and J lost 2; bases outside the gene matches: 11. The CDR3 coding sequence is TGTGCCAGCAGTTATGCTTTTAGGACAGGGGGCAGGGGCAATCAGCCCCAGCATTTT. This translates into CASSYAFRTGGRGNQPQHF.

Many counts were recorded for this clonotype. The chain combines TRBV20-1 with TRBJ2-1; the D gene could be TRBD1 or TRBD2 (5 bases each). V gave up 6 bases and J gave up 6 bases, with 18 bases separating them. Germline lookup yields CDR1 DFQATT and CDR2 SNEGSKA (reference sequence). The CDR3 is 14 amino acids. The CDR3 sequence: CSALLRVGTNEQFF. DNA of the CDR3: TGCAGTGCGTTACTTCGGGTAGGGACCAATGAGCAGTTCTTC.

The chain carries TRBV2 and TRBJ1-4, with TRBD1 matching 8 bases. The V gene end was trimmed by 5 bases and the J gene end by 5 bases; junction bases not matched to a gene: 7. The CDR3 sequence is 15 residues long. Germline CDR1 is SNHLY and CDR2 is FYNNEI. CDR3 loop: CASSSSGQENEKLFF. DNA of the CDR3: TGTGCCAGCAGTTCATCGGGACAGGAAAATGAAAAACTGTTTTTT.

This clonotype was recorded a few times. CDR3 bases: TGTGCCAGCAGCCGGGACGGAAACACAGATACGCAGTATTTT. Its protein product is CASSRDGNTDTQYF. This chain connects TRBV9 to TRBJ2-3; either TRBD1 or TRBD2 may supply D (5 bases each). Trimming took 4 bases from V and 2 from J, leaving 11 bases between them. Germline CDR1 reads SGDLS; CDR2 reads YYNGEE. The CDR3 extends over 14 amino acids.

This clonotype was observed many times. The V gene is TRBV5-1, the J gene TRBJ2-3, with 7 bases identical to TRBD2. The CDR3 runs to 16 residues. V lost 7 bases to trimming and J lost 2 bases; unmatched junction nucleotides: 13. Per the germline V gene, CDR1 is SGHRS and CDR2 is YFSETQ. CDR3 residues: CASGAGREEPTDTQYF. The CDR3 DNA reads TGCGCCAGCGGGGCCGGTCGGGAGGAGCCCACAGATACGCAGTATTTT.

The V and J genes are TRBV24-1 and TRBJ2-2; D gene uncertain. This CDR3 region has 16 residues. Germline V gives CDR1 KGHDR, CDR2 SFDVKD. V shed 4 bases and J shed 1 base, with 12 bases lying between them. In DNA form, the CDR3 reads TGTGCCACCAGTGACCTCAAAGCCTGGAACACCGGGGAGCTGTTTTTT. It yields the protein CATSDLKAWNTGELFF.

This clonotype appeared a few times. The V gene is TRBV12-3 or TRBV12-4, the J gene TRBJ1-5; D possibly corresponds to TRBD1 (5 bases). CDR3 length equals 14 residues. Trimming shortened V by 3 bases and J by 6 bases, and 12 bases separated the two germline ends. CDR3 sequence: CASSFLGEGQPQHF. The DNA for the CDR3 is TGTGCCAGCAGTTTTTTAGGGGAAGGTCAGCCCCAGCATTTT.

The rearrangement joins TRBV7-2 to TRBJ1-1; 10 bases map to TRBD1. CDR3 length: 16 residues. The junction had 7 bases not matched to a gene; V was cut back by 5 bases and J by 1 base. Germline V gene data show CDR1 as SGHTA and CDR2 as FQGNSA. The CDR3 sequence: CASSNRQGAGNTEAFF. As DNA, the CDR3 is TGTGCCAGCAGCAACAGACAGGGGGCCGGGAACACTGAAGCTTTCTTT. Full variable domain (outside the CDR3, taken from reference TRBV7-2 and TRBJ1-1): GAGVSQSPSNKVTEKGKDVELRCDPISGHTALYWYRQSLGQGLEFLIYFQGNSAPDKSGLPSDRFSAERTGGSVSTLTIQRTQQEDSAVYLCASSNRQGAGNTEAFFGQGTRLTVV.

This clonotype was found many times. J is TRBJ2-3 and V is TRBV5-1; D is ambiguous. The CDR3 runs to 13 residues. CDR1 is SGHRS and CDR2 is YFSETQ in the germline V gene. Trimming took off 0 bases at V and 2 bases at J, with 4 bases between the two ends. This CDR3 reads CASSLAFTDTQYF. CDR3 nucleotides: TGCGCCAGCAGCTTGGCCTTCACAGATACGCAGTATTTT.

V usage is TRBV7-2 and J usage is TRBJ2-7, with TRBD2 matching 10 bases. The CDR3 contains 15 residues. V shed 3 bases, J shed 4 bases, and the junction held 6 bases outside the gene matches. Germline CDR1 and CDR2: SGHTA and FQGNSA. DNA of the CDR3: TGTGCCAGCAGCTTTTTCCTAGCGGGAGATTACGAGCAGTACTTC. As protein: CASSFFLAGDYEQYF. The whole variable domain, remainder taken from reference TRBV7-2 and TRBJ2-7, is GAGVSQSPSNKVTEKGKDVELRCDPISGHTALYWYRQSLGQGLEFLIYFQGNSAPDKSGLPSDRFSAERTGGSVSTLTIQRTQQEDSAVYLCASSFFLAGDYEQYFGPGTRLTVT.

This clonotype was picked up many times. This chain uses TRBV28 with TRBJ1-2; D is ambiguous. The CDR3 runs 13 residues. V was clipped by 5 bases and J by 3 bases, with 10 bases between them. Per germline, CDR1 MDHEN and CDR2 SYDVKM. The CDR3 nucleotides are TGTGCCAGCAGTACGACAATGGACTATGGCTACACCTTC. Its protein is CASSTTMDYGYTF.

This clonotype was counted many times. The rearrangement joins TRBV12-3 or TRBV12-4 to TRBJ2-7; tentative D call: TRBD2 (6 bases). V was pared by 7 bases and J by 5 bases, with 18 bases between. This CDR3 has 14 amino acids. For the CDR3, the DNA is TGTGCCAGCATCCAAGAACTAGCCGGAGACGAGCAGTACTTC. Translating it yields CASIQELAGDEQYF.

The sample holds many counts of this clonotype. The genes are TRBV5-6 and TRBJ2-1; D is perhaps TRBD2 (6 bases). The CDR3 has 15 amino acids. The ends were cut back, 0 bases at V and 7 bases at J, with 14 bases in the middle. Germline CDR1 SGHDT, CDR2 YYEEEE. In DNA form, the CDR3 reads TGTGCCAGCAGCTTGGGGGACTTACCCTTAAATGAGCAGTTCTTC. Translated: CASSLGDLPLNEQFF. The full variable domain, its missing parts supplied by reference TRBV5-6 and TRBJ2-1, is DAGVTQSPTHLIKTRGQQVTLRCSPKSGHDTVSWYQQALGQGPQFIFQYYEEEERQRGNFPDRFSGHQFPNYSSELNVNALLLGDSALYLCASSLGDLPLNEQFFGPGTRLTVL.

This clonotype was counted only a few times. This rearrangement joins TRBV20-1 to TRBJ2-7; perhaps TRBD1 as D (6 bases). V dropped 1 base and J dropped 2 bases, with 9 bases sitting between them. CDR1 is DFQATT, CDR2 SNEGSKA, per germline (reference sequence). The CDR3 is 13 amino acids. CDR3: CSARGRGPYEQYF. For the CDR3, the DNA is TGCAGTGCTAGAGGCAGGGGCCCCTACGAGCAGTACTTC.

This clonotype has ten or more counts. The CDR3: CAWTRDRRGYTF. In DNA form, the CDR3 reads TGTGCCTGGACTCGGGACAGAAGAGGCTACACCTTC. This sequence joins TRBV30 and TRBJ1-2, with 7 positions matching TRBD1. The germline CDR1 and CDR2 sequences are GTSNPN and SVGIG (reference sequence). The CDR3 length is 12 residues. V lost 4 bases, J lost 8 bases, and 7 bases stayed unmatched.

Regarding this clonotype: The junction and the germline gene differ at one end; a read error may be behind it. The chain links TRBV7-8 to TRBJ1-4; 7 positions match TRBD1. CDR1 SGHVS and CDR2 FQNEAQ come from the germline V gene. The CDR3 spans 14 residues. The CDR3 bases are TGTGCCAGCAGCTACGGGACAGATAATGAAAAACTGTCTTTT. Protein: CASSYGTDNEKLSF.

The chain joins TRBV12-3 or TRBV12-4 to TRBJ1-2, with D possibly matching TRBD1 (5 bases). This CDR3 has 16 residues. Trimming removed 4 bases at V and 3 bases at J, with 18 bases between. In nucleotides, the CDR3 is TGTGCCAGCAGTTGGGCGTCAGAGGGGAGGGACTATGGCTACACCTTC. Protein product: CASSWASEGRDYGYTF.